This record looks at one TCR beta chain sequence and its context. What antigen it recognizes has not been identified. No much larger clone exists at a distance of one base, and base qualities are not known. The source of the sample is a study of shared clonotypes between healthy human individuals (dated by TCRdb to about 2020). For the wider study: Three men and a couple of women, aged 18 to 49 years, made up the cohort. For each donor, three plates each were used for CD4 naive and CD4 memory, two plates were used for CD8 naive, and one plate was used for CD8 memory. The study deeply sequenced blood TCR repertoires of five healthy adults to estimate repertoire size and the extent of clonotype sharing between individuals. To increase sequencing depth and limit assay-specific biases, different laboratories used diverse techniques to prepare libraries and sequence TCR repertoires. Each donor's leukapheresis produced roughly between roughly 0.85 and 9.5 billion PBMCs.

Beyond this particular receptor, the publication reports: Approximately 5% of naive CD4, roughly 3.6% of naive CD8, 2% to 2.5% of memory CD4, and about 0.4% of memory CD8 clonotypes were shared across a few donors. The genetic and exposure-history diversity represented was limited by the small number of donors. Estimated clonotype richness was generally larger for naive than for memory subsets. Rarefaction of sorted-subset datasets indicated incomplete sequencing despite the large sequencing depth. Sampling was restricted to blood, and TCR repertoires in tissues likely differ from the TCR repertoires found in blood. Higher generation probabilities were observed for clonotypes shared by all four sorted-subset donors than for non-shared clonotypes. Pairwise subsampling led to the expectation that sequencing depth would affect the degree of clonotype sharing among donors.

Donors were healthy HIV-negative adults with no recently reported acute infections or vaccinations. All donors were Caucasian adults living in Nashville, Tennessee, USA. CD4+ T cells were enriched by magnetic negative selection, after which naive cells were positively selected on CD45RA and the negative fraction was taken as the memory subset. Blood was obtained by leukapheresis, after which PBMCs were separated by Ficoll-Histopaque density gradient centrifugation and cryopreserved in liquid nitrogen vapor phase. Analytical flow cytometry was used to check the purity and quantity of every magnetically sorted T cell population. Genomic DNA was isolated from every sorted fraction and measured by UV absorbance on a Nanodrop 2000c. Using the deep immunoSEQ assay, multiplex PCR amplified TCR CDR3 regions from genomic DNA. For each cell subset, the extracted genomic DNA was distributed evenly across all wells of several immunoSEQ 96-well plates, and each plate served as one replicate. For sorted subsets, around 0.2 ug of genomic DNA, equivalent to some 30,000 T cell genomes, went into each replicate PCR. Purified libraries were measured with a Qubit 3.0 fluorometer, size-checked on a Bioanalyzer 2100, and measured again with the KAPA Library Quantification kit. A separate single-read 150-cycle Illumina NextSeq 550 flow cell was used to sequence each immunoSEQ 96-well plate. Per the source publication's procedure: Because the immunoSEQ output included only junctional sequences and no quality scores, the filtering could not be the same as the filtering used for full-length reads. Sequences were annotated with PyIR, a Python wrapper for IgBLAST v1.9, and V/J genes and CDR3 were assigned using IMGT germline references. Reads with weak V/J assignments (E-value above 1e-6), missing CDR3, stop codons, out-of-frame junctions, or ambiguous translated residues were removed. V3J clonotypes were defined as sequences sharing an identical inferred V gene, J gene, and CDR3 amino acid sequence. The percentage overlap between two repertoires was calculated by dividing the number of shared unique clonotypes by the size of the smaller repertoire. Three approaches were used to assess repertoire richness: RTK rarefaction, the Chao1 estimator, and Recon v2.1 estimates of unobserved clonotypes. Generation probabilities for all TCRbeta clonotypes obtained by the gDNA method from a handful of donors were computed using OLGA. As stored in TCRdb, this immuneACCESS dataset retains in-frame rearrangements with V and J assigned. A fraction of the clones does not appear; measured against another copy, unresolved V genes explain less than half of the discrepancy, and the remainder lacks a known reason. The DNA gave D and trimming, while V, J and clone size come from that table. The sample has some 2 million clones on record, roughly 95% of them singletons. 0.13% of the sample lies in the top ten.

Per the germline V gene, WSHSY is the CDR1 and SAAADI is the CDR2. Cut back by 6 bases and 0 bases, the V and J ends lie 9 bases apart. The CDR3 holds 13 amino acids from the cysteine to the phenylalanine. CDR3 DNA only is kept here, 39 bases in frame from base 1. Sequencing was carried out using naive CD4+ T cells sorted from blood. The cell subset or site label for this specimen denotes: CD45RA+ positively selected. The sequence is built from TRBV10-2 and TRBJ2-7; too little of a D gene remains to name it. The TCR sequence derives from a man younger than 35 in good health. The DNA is TGCGCCAGCAGCACTGGTAGCTCCTACGAGCAGTACTTC. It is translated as CASSTGSSYEQYF.